A selection of T cell receptor beta chains follows, all from one sample in a study of blood T cell repertoires in COVID-19. TCRdb keeps only in-frame clones here, not all; method: immunoSEQ multiplex PCR. The sample yields hundreds of thousands of clones, 89% seen once. Sequenced material: peripheral blood. All receptors derive from a woman aged 25 to 39 with COVID-19, enrolled during active disease. CDR3s include the opening cysteine and the closing phenylalanine or tryptophan. A D gene is named only where the DNA matches it firmly. Rows may omit the clone size; those that give it use once, few, many or a size class.

TRBJ2-5	-	-	TRBV2	CASSAMRETQYF	TGTGCCAGCAGTGCCATGCGGGAGACCCAGTACTTC
TRBJ2-7	-	TRBD2	TRBV5-4	CATYPGTSGGPSSYEQYF	TGTGCCACCTACCCCGGGACTAGCGGGGGCCCGAGCTCCTACGAGCAGTACTTC
TRBJ2-3	-	TRBD2	TRBV2	CASSRLAGPTDTQYF	TGTGCCAGCTCTAGACTAGCGGGTCCCACAGATACGCAGTATTTT
TRBJ1-2	-	TRBD1	TRBV19	CASNIQGPRNYGYTF	TGTGCCAGTAATATACAGGGGCCACGAAACTATGGCTACACCTTC
TRBJ2-7	few	-	TRBV6-6	CASSRDLGSGEQYF	TGTGCCAGCAGCCGCGACTTGGGTAGTGGCGAGCAGTACTTC
TRBJ2-1	-	TRBD1	TRBV7-9	CASSLDRTGKYNEQFF	TGTGCCAGCAGCTTAGACCGGACAGGGAAATACAATGAGCAGTTCTTC
TRBJ2-7	-	-	TRBV6-5	CASIARVPDYEQYF	TGTGCCAGCATCGCCCGGGTCCCAGACTACGAGCAGTACTTC
TRBJ2-3	-	-	TRBV4-1	CASSQTGFPSTDTQYF	TGCGCCAGCAGCCAAACAGGGTTCCCTAGCACAGATACGCAGTATTTT
TRBJ2-7	-	TRBD1	TRBV2	CASRDRGYEQYF	TGTGCCAGCCGGGACAGGGGGTACGAGCAGTACTTC
TRBJ1-1	few	-	TRBV19	CASSMRETTEAFF	TGTGCCAGTAGTATGAGGGAAACCACTGAAGCTTTCTTT
TRBJ2-1	-	TRBD1	TRBV5-1	CASSPPSGTGGDEQFF	TGCGCCAGCAGCCCCCCCTCCGGGACAGGGGGTGATGAGCAGTTCTTC
TRBJ2-3	-	TRBD2	TRBV6-2/TRBV6-3	CASSYSGGGPSDTQYF	TGTGCCAGCAGTTACTCGGGCGGGGGGCCTTCTGACACGCAGTATTTT
TRBJ2-7	-	TRBD2	TRBV6-5	CASSWTSGTYEQYF	TGTGCCAGCAGTTGGACTAGCGGCACCTACGAGCAGTACTTC
TRBJ1-1	-	TRBD1	TRBV7-8	CASSQGQGTEAFF	TGTGCCAGCAGCCAGGGACAGGGGACTGAAGCTTTCTTT
TRBJ1-1	-	-	TRBV11-2	CASQAAAGTEAFF	TGTGCCAGCCAGGCAGCCGCGGGCACTGAAGCTTTCTTT
TRBJ1-2	few	-	TRBV6-6	CASSHRDKYGYTF	TGTGCCAGCAGTCACCGGGATAAATATGGCTACACCTTC
TRBJ1-5	-	-	TRBV10-2	CASTDGQPNQPQHF	TGCGCCAGCACTGACGGACAGCCCAATCAGCCCCAGCATTTT
TRBJ1-1	-	-	TRBV27	CASREGQGTEAFF	TGTGCCAGCAGGGAGGGGCAGGGCACTGAAGCTTTCTTT
TRBJ2-1	-	-	TRBV5-1	CASSLGEPSNEQFF	TGCGCCAGCAGCTTGGGGGAGCCCTCAAATGAGCAGTTCTTC
TRBJ2-6	-	-	TRBV5-4	CASNSYLSGANVLTF	TGTGCCAGCAACTCCTATCTCTCTGGGGCCAACGTCCTGACTTTC
TRBJ2-1	-	-	TRBV19	CASSMGLSSYNEQFF	TGTGCCAGTAGTATGGGGCTGAGCTCCTACAATGAGCAGTTCTTC
TRBJ1-5	-	TRBD1	TRBV4-1	CASSQSQGLNQPQHF	TGCGCCAGCAGCCAATCACAGGGGCTCAATCAGCCCCAGCATTTT
TRBJ2-6	-	TRBD1	TRBV29-1	CSVVGQGTSGANVLTF	TGCAGCGTTGTGGGACAGGGGACCTCTGGGGCCAACGTCCTGACTTTC
TRBJ2-2	-	-	TRBV6-5	CASPGLQNTGELFF	TGTGCCAGCCCGGGACTCCAGAACACCGGGGAGCTGTTTTTT
TRBJ1-3	once	TRBD1	TRBV6-5	CATDPDRGRYTIYF	TGTGCCACCGACCCGGACAGGGGGCGATACACCATATATTTT
TRBJ1-2	-	-	TRBV14	CASSQDRRGWGYTF	TGTGCCAGCAGCCAAGATCGCAGGGGCTGGGGCTACACCTTC
TRBJ1-2	-	TRBD1	TRBV5-1	CASSSITGDYGYTF	TGCGCCAGCAGCTCGATTACAGGGGACTATGGCTACACCTTC
TRBJ2-5	-	TRBD1	TRBV5-1	CASSFGQDQETQYF	TGCGCCAGCAGCTTCGGACAGGACCAAGAGACCCAGTACTTC
TRBJ2-3	-	-	TRBV5-1	CASSFRQTKGTDTQYF	TGCGCCAGCAGCTTCCGACAGACCAAGGGCACAGATACGCAGTATTTT
TRBJ2-2	-	TRBD1	TRBV27	CASRRDRYTGELFF	TGTGCCAGCAGGCGGGACAGGTACACCGGGGAGCTGTTTTTT
TRBJ2-7	-	TRBD2	TRBV7-8	CASTYSLAGGAEAYEQYF	TGTGCCAGCACCTATTCCCTAGCGGGGGGGGCAGAGGCCTACGAGCAGTACTTC
TRBJ2-7	-	-	TRBV5-6	CASSFRNRAGEQYF	TGTGCCAGCAGCTTTAGGAACAGGGCGGGCGAGCAGTACTTC
TRBJ1-3	-	-	TRBV11-2	CASSLYGRQSSGNTIYF	TGTGCCAGCAGCTTATACGGGAGGCAGAGCTCTGGAAACACCATATATTTT
TRBJ1-5	-	-	TRBV19	CASSAQSNQPQHF	TGTGCCAGTAGTGCCCAGAGCAATCAGCCCCAGCATTTT
TRBJ1-5	-	-	TRBV7-8	CASSPGVESNQPQHF	TGTGCCAGCAGCCCAGGGGTGGAGAGCAATCAGCCCCAGCATTTT
TRBJ2-3	-	-	TRBV2	CASSEFGGLALGDTQYF	TGTGCCAGCAGTGAATTCGGGGGGCTAGCGCTGGGGGATACGCAGTATTTT
TRBJ1-2	-	TRBD1	TRBV19	CASIRDRGPEGTF	TGTGCCAGTATCCGGGACAGGGGCCCGGAGGGCACCTTC
TRBJ2-1	-	TRBD2	TRBV5-1	CASSVTSGGHNEQFF	TGCGCCAGCAGCGTTACTAGCGGGGGGCACAATGAGCAGTTCTTC
TRBJ1-5	-	TRBD1	TRBV2	CASSDPGTGGNQPQHF	TGTGCCAGCAGTGATCCCGGGACAGGGGGCAATCAGCCCCAGCATTTT
TRBJ2-2	-	-	TRBV5-1	CASSLVVAGELFF	TGCGCCAGCAGCTTGGTAGTCGCCGGGGAGCTGTTTTTT
TRBJ2-7	-	-	TRBV6-1	CASSEAGSQTGAGNEQYF	TGTGCCAGCAGTGAAGCGGGCTCCCAGACCGGCGCAGGAAACGAGCAGTACTTC
TRBJ1-2	-	TRBD1	TRBV7-8	CASSLPRDSLFNYGYTF	TGTGCCAGCAGCTTGCCCCGGGACAGCTTATTTAACTATGGCTACACCTTC
TRBJ1-5	-	TRBD1	TRBV19	CASSHPGTDQPQHF	TGTGCCAGTAGTCACCCAGGGACAGACCAGCCCCAGCATTTT
TRBJ1-1	-	TRBD1	TRBV5-1	CASSGWTDRGGYTEAFF	TGCGCCAGCTCAGGTTGGACCGACAGGGGGGGTTACACTGAAGCTTTCTTT
TRBJ2-7	-	-	TRBV28	CASSTTGGAYEQYF	TGTGCCAGCAGTACAACAGGGGGGGCCTACGAGCAGTACTTC
TRBJ1-2	-	TRBD1	TRBV6-5	CASSYGTGVGGYTF	TGTGCCAGCAGTTACGGGACAGGGGTGGGTGGCTACACCTTC